This passage covers 16 T cell receptor beta chains from one sample sequenced in a study of T cell responses to AZD1222 COVID-19 vaccine. Here immunoSEQ multiplex PCR was the method, and the copy in TCRdb shows in-frame clones only, minus some. The sample records approximately 150,000 clones, 70% to 90% being singletons. Sample: peripheral blood, taken 28 days after the second dose of the MenACWY control vaccine. The receptors stem from an adult who received the MenACWY meningococcal vaccine as a control.

The rearrangement uses TRBV10-3 and TRBJ2-1, with 9 bases identical to TRBD2. Trimming cost V 4 bases and J 9 bases; bases outside gene matches: 10. Germline lookup yields CDR1 ENHRY and CDR2 SYGVKD. The CDR3 is 15 residues long. CDR3 loop: CAISVGLAGRGEQFF. The DNA of the CDR3 is TGTGCCATCAGTGTAGGTCTAGCGGGGAGGGGTGAGCAGTTCTTC.

The V and J genes are TRBV28 and TRBJ1-5, with D uncertain. V shed 6 bases and J shed 3 bases, with 6 bases lying between them. The CDR3 runs 12 residues. CDR1 and CDR2 (germline): MDHEN, SYDVKM. The CDR3 bases are TGTGCCAGCAGAACTAACAATCAGCCCCAGCATTTT. This sequence encodes CASRTNNQPQHF.

The gene calls are TRBV27 and TRBJ1-5; D might be TRBD1 (6 bases). The germline V and J ends were trimmed by 7 bases and 1 base, with 26 bases remaining between them. The V gene's germline CDR1 is MNHEY and CDR2 SMNVEV (reference sequence). The CDR3 runs 19 residues. The CDR3 DNA reads TGTGCCAGCACCCCCCTCGAGGGGGGCGCGCCAAAAAGCAATCAGCCCCAGCATTTT. This encodes CASTPLEGGAPKSNQPQHF.

V and J are TRBV7-2 and TRBJ2-3, with TRBD2 identical over 7 bases. V was clipped by 3 bases and J by 0 bases; unmatched bases: 6. The length of the CDR3 is 16 residues. The germline V gene encodes CDR1 SGHTA and CDR2 FQGNSA. CDR3 coding DNA: TGTGCCAGCAGCTTCCGACGGCGGGGGAGCACAGATACGCAGTATTTT. This encodes CASSFRRRGSTDTQYF.

The chain carries TRBV28 and TRBJ2-1; 13 positions match TRBD2. Germline V gene data show CDR1 as MDHEN and CDR2 as SYDVKM. CDR3 length: 15 amino acids. With V trimmed by 2 bases and J by 15 bases, 10 bases remained unmatched. This chain's CDR3 is CASSLGTSGTLVRFF. The CDR3 DNA reads as TGTGCCAGCAGTTTAGGGACTAGCGGGACGCTGGTCAGGTTCTTC.

CDR3 amino acids: CASSSGTGGSGQPQHF. In DNA, the CDR3 is TGTGCCAGCAGCTCCGGGACAGGGGGCTCAGGTCAGCCCCAGCATTTT. The chain uses TRBV11-3 and TRBJ1-5, with TRBD1 identical over 12 bases. V was pared by 4 bases and J by 6 bases, with 7 bases of the junction left unmatched. The CDR3 is made up of 16 amino acids. Looked up from germline, CDR1 is SGHNT and CDR2 is YENEEA.

This clone is a singleton in its sample. The chain couples TRBV30 to TRBJ2-1; TRBD1 matches 7 bases. CDR1 GTSNPN and CDR2 SVGIG come from the germline V gene (reference sequence). The CDR3 covers 14 residues. Losses at the gene ends were 3 bases for V and 1 base for J; bases not matched to a gene: 3. For the CDR3, the DNA is TGTGCCTGGAGAATCAGGGGGTCCTACAATGAGCAGTTCTTC. Protein sequence: CAWRIRGSYNEQFF.

V and J are TRBV7-9 and TRBJ1-2; no reliable D call. Germline CDR1 is SEHNR and CDR2 is FQNEAQ (reference sequence). V lost 6 bases and J lost 0, with 11 bases in between. The CDR3 consists of 14 residues. The DNA for the CDR3 is TGTGCCAGCAGTCTGGGTGGTTCTAACTATGGCTACACCTTC. Translating it yields CASSLGGSNYGYTF.

The V and J genes are TRBV7-9 and TRBJ1-1; TRBD1 matches 8 bases. CDR1 is SEHNR and CDR2 is FQNEAQ in the germline V gene (reference sequence). V was clipped by 1 base and J by 8 bases; unmatched bases: 9. The CDR3 sequence is 15 residues long. This CDR3 is CASSLGTGSIPEAFF. CDR3 DNA sequence: TGTGCCAGCAGCTTAGGGACAGGGTCGATCCCCGAAGCTTTCTTT.

The V call is TRBV5-4, the J call TRBJ1-2, with D tentatively TRBD1 (5 bases). This CDR3 has 13 residues. V shed 4 bases and J shed 3 bases, with 10 bases lying between them. Germline V lookup: CDR1 SGHNT, CDR2 YYREEE (reference sequence). CDR3 residues: CASSRTGDYGYTF. The CDR3 DNA sequence: TGTGCCAGCAGCCGCACGGGGGACTATGGCTACACCTTC.

The chain links TRBV14 to TRBJ2-2, with D possibly matching TRBD2 (6 bases). The V and J ends lost 6 bases and 4 bases respectively, with 18 bases between them. CDR3 length: 16 amino acids. CDR1 is SGHDN, CDR2 FVKESK, per germline. The CDR3 DNA follows: TGTGCCAGCAGTACTATTCCGGAGGGGAGCACCGGGGAGCTGTTTTTT. Protein product: CASSTIPEGSTGELFF.

The chain employs TRBV29-1 and TRBJ1-3; D is possibly TRBD1 (6 bases). V lost 2 bases, J lost 4 bases, and 9 bases lay in between. The germline V gene encodes CDR1 SQVTM and CDR2 ANQGSEA. The CDR3 runs to 13 residues. CDR3 nucleotides: TGCAGCGTTGAAAGGGGGGGAGGAAACACCATATATTTT. This codes for CSVERGGGNTIYF.

This chain uses TRBV5-1 with TRBJ1-2; D is possibly TRBD1 (6 bases). The germline V gene encodes CDR1 SGHRS and CDR2 YFSETQ. Trimming took off 0 bases at V and 1 base at J, with 10 bases between the two ends. CDR3 length equals 15 residues. Here the CDR3 DNA reads TGCGCCAGCAGCTTGGTCTCAGGGGTTAACTATGGCTACACCTTC. Protein product: CASSLVSGVNYGYTF.

V is TRBV6-5 and J is TRBJ1-5; D call uncertain. Looked up from germline, CDR1 is MNHEY and CDR2 is SVGAGI. The germline V and J ends were trimmed by 6 bases and 2 bases, with 8 bases remaining between them. The CDR3 sequence is 13 residues long. The DNA for the CDR3 is TGTGCCAGCAGCCTCGTCCGCAATCAGCCCCAGCATTTT. The encoded protein is CASSLVRNQPQHF.

The chain uses TRBV18 and TRBJ2-6; 10 bases map to TRBD1. V lost 2 bases and J lost 5; bases outside the gene matches: 6. The germline V gene encodes CDR1 KGHSH and CDR2 LQKENI. The CDR3 spans 17 residues. CDR3 DNA: TGTGCCAGCTCACCAGGACAGGGGGGCGTACGGGCCAACGTCCTGACTTTC. It translates to CASSPGQGGVRANVLTF.

About this clone: The junction departs from the called germline gene at one end, perhaps through a read error. This chain connects TRBV6-5 to TRBJ2-7; TRBD2 aligns across 11 bases. Germline V CDR1 and CDR2: MNHEY, SVGAGI. The CDR3 totals 14 residues. CDR3 DNA sequence: TGTGCCAGCAGTTACTCCGAAGGGGTGACTAGCGGGAAATTC. Encoded protein: CASSYSEGVTSGKF.